The rows below give T cell receptor beta chains drawn from one sample of a study of Graves' ophthalmopathy and Graves' hyperthyroidism. Using its own MiXCR run on the multiplex PCR reads, TCRdb lists one record per CDR3 protein. The sample yields about 700,000 distinct CDR3 sequences, roughly two fifths seen once. Material for sequencing was peripheral blood. The receptors derive from an adult man with Graves' ophthalmopathy. Each CDR3 is given with its conserved first and last residue. Each record gives: CDR3 protein, CDR3 DNA, D gene, J gene, V gene, clone size. D genes are given only for firm matches. Only part of the rows carry a size: once, few, many, or a class if the clone is expanded.

CDR3aa: CASSEHRDGSYEQYF
CDR3nt: TGTGCCAGCAGTGAGCACCGGGACGGTTCCTACGAGCAGTACTTC
d_gene: -
j_gene: TRBJ2-7
v_gene: TRBV6-1
abundance: -

CDR3aa: CASSYEGGEAFF
CDR3nt: TGTGCCAGCAGTTACGAGGGGGGTGAAGCTTTCTTT
d_gene: -
j_gene: TRBJ1-1
v_gene: TRBV10-3
abundance: -

CDR3aa: CASSGDFTYEQYF
CDR3nt: TGTGCCAGCAGTGGGGACTTTACCTACGAGCAGTACTTC
d_gene: -
j_gene: TRBJ2-7
v_gene: TRBV6-2/TRBV6-3
abundance: -

CDR3aa: CASSSAAGTNEKLFF
CDR3nt: TGTGCCAGCAGTTCCGCGGCGGGGACCAATGAAAAACTGTTTTTT
d_gene: -
j_gene: TRBJ1-4
v_gene: TRBV7-3
abundance: -

CDR3aa: CASNHPRDRVEEQYF
CDR3nt: TGTGCCAGCAACCATCCCCGGGACAGGGTTGAAGAGCAGTACTTC
d_gene: TRBD1
j_gene: TRBJ2-7
v_gene: TRBV7-9
abundance: many

CDR3aa: CASSFGGQGGTQYF
CDR3nt: TGTGCCAGCAGTTTTGGGGGACAGGGTGGGACCCAGTACTTC
d_gene: TRBD1
j_gene: TRBJ2-5
v_gene: TRBV25-1
abundance: -

CDR3aa: CASSLVLETQYF
CDR3nt: TGTGCCAGCAGCTTAGTCCTGGAGACCCAGTACTTC
d_gene: -
j_gene: TRBJ2-5
v_gene: TRBV7-2
abundance: many

CDR3aa: CASSVATGGTGANVLTF
CDR3nt: TGTGCCAGCAGCGTAGCGACAGGGGGAACTGGGGCCAACGTCCTGACTTTC
d_gene: TRBD1
j_gene: TRBJ2-6
v_gene: TRBV9
abundance: -

CDR3aa: CASSKATGNNQPQHF
CDR3nt: TGTGCCAGTAGTAAGGCGACAGGGAACAATCAGCCCCAGCATTTT
d_gene: TRBD1
j_gene: TRBJ1-5
v_gene: TRBV19
abundance: -

CDR3aa: CASRGQGGLSGELFF
CDR3nt: TGTGCCAGCAGGGGACAGGGCGGCTTGTCCGGGGAGCTGTTTTTT
d_gene: TRBD1
j_gene: TRBJ2-2
v_gene: TRBV7-9
abundance: -

CDR3aa: CASTPQEEGSEAFF
CDR3nt: TGTGCCAGCACCCCACAGGAGGAAGGCTCTGAAGCTTTCTTT
d_gene: -
j_gene: TRBJ1-1
v_gene: TRBV12-3/TRBV12-4
abundance: few

CDR3aa: CASSDIGAETQYF
CDR3nt: TGCGCCAGCAGTGATATTGGGGCTGAGACCCAGTACTTC
d_gene: -
j_gene: TRBJ2-5
v_gene: TRBV10-2
abundance: many

CDR3aa: CASSSNRGYYGYTF
CDR3nt: TGTGCCAGCAGCTCGAACAGAGGATACTATGGCTACACCTTC
d_gene: -
j_gene: TRBJ1-2
v_gene: TRBV11-2
abundance: -

CDR3aa: CASSFAAGSGNTIYF
CDR3nt: TGTGCCAGCAGCTTCGCTGCGGGGTCTGGAAACACCATATATTTT
d_gene: -
j_gene: TRBJ1-3
v_gene: TRBV7-2
abundance: few

CDR3aa: CASSLSAGDQPQHF
CDR3nt: TGTGCCAGCAGCTTATCGGCAGGGGATCAGCCCCAGCATTTT
d_gene: -
j_gene: TRBJ1-5
v_gene: TRBV7-2
abundance: few

CDR3aa: CSAPDRGPRRGEKLFF
CDR3nt: TGCAGTGCCCCGGACAGGGGACCTCGCCGGGGTGAAAAACTGTTTTTT
d_gene: TRBD1
j_gene: TRBJ1-4
v_gene: TRBV20-1
abundance: -

CDR3aa: CAIRRGTLSYEQYF
CDR3nt: TGTGCCATCAGACGAGGGACCCTTTCCTACGAGCAGTACTTC
d_gene: -
j_gene: TRBJ2-7
v_gene: TRBV10-3
abundance: many

CDR3aa: CASSSSAGRYYEQYF
CDR3nt: TGTGCCAGCAGCTCCAGCGCGGGACGGTACTACGAGCAGTACTTC
d_gene: -
j_gene: TRBJ2-7
v_gene: TRBV7-2
abundance: -

CDR3aa: CASSDRGLVDTEAFF
CDR3nt: TGTGCCAGCAGCGACAGGGGGCTGGTCGACACTGAAGCTTTCTTT
d_gene: TRBD1
j_gene: TRBJ1-1
v_gene: TRBV9
abundance: many

CDR3aa: CASRGGPGQRWEPQHF
CDR3nt: TGTGCCAGCAGGGGGGGACCGGGACAGCGATGGGAGCCCCAGCATTTT
d_gene: TRBD1
j_gene: TRBJ1-5
v_gene: TRBV24-1
abundance: -

CDR3aa: CASSLYGGNQPQHF
CDR3nt: TGCGCCAGCAGCTTGTACGGGGGCAATCAGCCCCAGCATTTT
d_gene: -
j_gene: TRBJ1-5
v_gene: TRBV5-1
abundance: -

CDR3aa: CASNQDRGGDQPQYF
CDR3nt: TGTGCCAGTAACCAGGACAGGGGAGGGGATCAGCCCCAGTACTTC
d_gene: TRBD1
j_gene: TRBJ2-5
v_gene: TRBV19
abundance: -

CDR3aa: CAIRETVTQYF
CDR3nt: TGTGCCATCAGGGAGACAGTTACGCAGTATTTT
d_gene: -
j_gene: TRBJ2-3
v_gene: TRBV10-3
abundance: -

CDR3aa: CSVEDRTSFYEQYF
CDR3nt: TGCAGCGTTGAAGATCGGACTAGCTTCTACGAGCAGTACTTC
d_gene: TRBD2
j_gene: TRBJ2-7
v_gene: TRBV29-1
abundance: -

CDR3aa: CASSPWTGGSSPLHF
CDR3nt: TGTGCCAGCAGTCCTTGGACAGGGGGATCGTCACCCCTCCACTTT
d_gene: TRBD1
j_gene: TRBJ1-6
v_gene: TRBV28
abundance: -

CDR3aa: CASRGQGEGSGELFF
CDR3nt: TGTGCCAGCAGGGGACAGGGGGAAGGTAGCGGGGAGCTGTTTTTT
d_gene: TRBD1
j_gene: TRBJ2-2
v_gene: TRBV25-1
abundance: few

CDR3aa: CSARDGGLLETQYF
CDR3nt: TGCAGTGCTAGAGATGGGGGACTGTTGGAGACCCAGTACTTC
d_gene: -
j_gene: TRBJ2-5
v_gene: TRBV20-1
abundance: many

CDR3aa: CASSHGSPGLEETQYF
CDR3nt: TGTGCCAGCAGCCATGGAAGTCCGGGACTAGAGGAGACCCAGTACTTC
d_gene: TRBD2
j_gene: TRBJ2-5
v_gene: TRBV14
abundance: few

CDR3aa: CASSGRTRGETQYF
CDR3nt: TGTGCCAGCAGCGGAAGGACTAGAGGGGAGACCCAGTACTTC
d_gene: TRBD2
j_gene: TRBJ2-5
v_gene: TRBV7-6
abundance: -

CDR3aa: CASSPGQSETQYF
CDR3nt: TGTGCCAGCAGCCCTGGACAATCGGAGACCCAGTACTTC
d_gene: -
j_gene: TRBJ2-5
v_gene: TRBV5-4
abundance: few

CDR3aa: CASSLRDRVHEQYF
CDR3nt: TGTGCCAGCAGCTTGCGGGACAGGGTCCACGAGCAGTACTTC
d_gene: TRBD1
j_gene: TRBJ2-7
v_gene: TRBV7-2
abundance: many

CDR3aa: CASSFRGGAGANVLTF
CDR3nt: TGTGCCAGCAGCTTTAGAGGGGGCGCTGGGGCCAACGTCCTGACTTTC
d_gene: TRBD1
j_gene: TRBJ2-6
v_gene: TRBV7-2
abundance: -

CDR3aa: CASRGTGGPYEQYF
CDR3nt: TGTGCCAGTAGGGGGACAGGGGGCCCCTACGAGCAGTACTTC
d_gene: TRBD1
j_gene: TRBJ2-7
v_gene: TRBV19
abundance: many

CDR3aa: CSAGGVETQYF
CDR3nt: TGCAGTGCTGGGGGTGTCGAGACCCAGTACTTC
d_gene: -
j_gene: TRBJ2-5
v_gene: TRBV20-1
abundance: many

CDR3aa: CASSRAVTQETQYF
CDR3nt: TGCGCCAGCAGCCGAGCGGTTACTCAAGAGACCCAGTACTTC
d_gene: -
j_gene: TRBJ2-5
v_gene: TRBV5-1
abundance: few

CDR3aa: CATSRDQGSETQHF
CDR3nt: TGTGCCACCAGCAGAGATCAGGGGTCCGAGACCCAGCATTTT
d_gene: -
j_gene: TRBJ1-5
v_gene: TRBV15
abundance: few

CDR3aa: CASSLGGTDNYGYTF
CDR3nt: TGTGCCAGCAGTTTGGGGGGGACGGATAACTATGGCTACACCTTC
d_gene: -
j_gene: TRBJ1-2
v_gene: TRBV2
abundance: few

CDR3aa: CASSTKENTEAFF
CDR3nt: TGCGCCAGCAGTACCAAGGAAAACACTGAAGCTTTCTTT
d_gene: -
j_gene: TRBJ1-1
v_gene: TRBV10-2
abundance: few

CDR3aa: CASSQETGIHTEAFF
CDR3nt: TGTGCCAGCAGCCAAGAAACAGGGATCCACACTGAAGCTTTCTTT
d_gene: -
j_gene: TRBJ1-1
v_gene: TRBV12-3/TRBV12-4
abundance: -

CDR3aa: CASSLGHYYGYTF
CDR3nt: TGTGCCAGTAGCCTGGGACACTACTATGGCTACACCTTC
d_gene: -
j_gene: TRBJ1-2
v_gene: TRBV19
abundance: many

CDR3aa: CASNNGDNQETQYF
CDR3nt: TGTGCCAGTAACAACGGGGACAACCAAGAGACCCAGTACTTC
d_gene: -
j_gene: TRBJ2-5
v_gene: TRBV19
abundance: -

CDR3aa: CASSPMTGGPVHSPLHF
CDR3nt: TGTGCCAGCAGCCCGATGACAGGGGGCCCCGTACATTCACCCCTCCACTTT
d_gene: TRBD1
j_gene: TRBJ1-6
v_gene: TRBV7-9
abundance: -

CDR3aa: CASLTGAYGYTF
CDR3nt: TGTGCCAGCCTGACAGGCGCATATGGCTACACCTTC
d_gene: -
j_gene: TRBJ1-2
v_gene: TRBV12-3/TRBV12-4
abundance: many

CDR3aa: CASRGYRREYEQYF
CDR3nt: TGTGCCAGCAGAGGTTACCGGAGGGAATACGAGCAGTACTTC
d_gene: -
j_gene: TRBJ2-7
v_gene: TRBV6-5
abundance: few

CDR3aa: CSVETDRDREQYF
CDR3nt: TGCAGCGTTGAGACGGACAGGGATCGAGAGCAGTACTTC
d_gene: TRBD1
j_gene: TRBJ2-7
v_gene: TRBV29-1
abundance: once

CDR3aa: CASSETTIQETQYF
CDR3nt: TGTGCCAGCAGTGAAACGACTATCCAAGAGACCCAGTACTTC
d_gene: -
j_gene: TRBJ2-5
v_gene: TRBV2
abundance: many

CDR3aa: CASSVGPESMNTEAFF
CDR3nt: TGTGCCAGCAGCGTTGGACCGGAGAGCATGAACACTGAAGCTTTCTTT
d_gene: -
j_gene: TRBJ1-1
v_gene: TRBV7-2
abundance: few

CDR3aa: CASSDLAGPTDTQYF
CDR3nt: TGTGCCAGCAGTGACCTAGCGGGACCCACAGATACGCAGTATTTT
d_gene: TRBD2
j_gene: TRBJ2-3
v_gene: TRBV2
abundance: -

CDR3aa: CASSLRDSSQETQYF
CDR3nt: TGTGCCAGCAGCCTCCGGGACAGCTCACAAGAGACCCAGTACTTC
d_gene: TRBD1
j_gene: TRBJ2-5
v_gene: TRBV12-3/TRBV12-4
abundance: many

CDR3aa: CASSLLVRVNTEAFF
CDR3nt: TGTGCCAGCAGTTTATTGGTCAGGGTGAACACTGAAGCTTTCTTT
d_gene: -
j_gene: TRBJ1-1
v_gene: TRBV10-3
abundance: -

CDR3aa: CASSRMTGFGLKTQYF
CDR3nt: TGTGCCAGCAGCCGCATGACAGGGTTCGGGTTAAAGACCCAGTACTTC
d_gene: TRBD1
j_gene: TRBJ2-5
v_gene: TRBV7-9
abundance: -

CDR3aa: CASSSFGSPLHF
CDR3nt: TGTGCCAGCAGTTCCTTTGGGTCACCCCTCCACTTT
d_gene: -
j_gene: TRBJ1-6
v_gene: TRBV6-6
abundance: -

CDR3aa: CASSRAGTGGVGELFF
CDR3nt: TGTGCCAGCAGCCGAGCCGGGACAGGGGGCGTCGGGGAGCTGTTTTTT
d_gene: TRBD1
j_gene: TRBJ2-2
v_gene: TRBV7-2
abundance: many

CDR3aa: CSASRDSLYTEAFF
CDR3nt: TGCAGTGCTAGCCGGGACAGCCTGTACACTGAAGCTTTCTTT
d_gene: TRBD1
j_gene: TRBJ1-1
v_gene: TRBV20-1
abundance: -

CDR3aa: CSASPTGEAFF
CDR3nt: TGCAGTGCTTCACCGACAGGGGAAGCTTTCTTT
d_gene: TRBD1
j_gene: TRBJ1-1
v_gene: TRBV20-1
abundance: many